This entry concerns a single T cell receptor (beta chain). These data belong to a study of T-cell reconstitution after alpha-beta-depleted transplantation in children. Unique molecular identifiers were built into the TCRbeta library. TCRdb processed the PCR reads anew with MiXCR; each CDR3 protein has one entry. The table lists a few hundred thousand distinct CDR3 sequences, about 9.2% of them singletons. The TCR sequence derives from a human donor who donated a stem cell graft to a child with acute lymphoblastic leukemia. The sequencing used PBMCs from the stem cell graft donor, collected from the stem cell graft.

This CDR3 is CASSLRTEQGERTDTQYF. CDR3 nucleotides: TGTGCCAGCAGCTTAAGGACAGAGCAGGGGGAGAGAACAGATACGCAGTATTTT. V usage is TRBV11-1 and J usage is TRBJ2-3; 7 nucleotides line up with TRBD1. Per the germline V gene, CDR1 is SGHAT and CDR2 is FQDESV (reference sequence). V gave up 2 bases and J gave up 3 bases; unmatched junction bases: 14. The CDR3 is 18 amino acids. Full variable domain (outside the CDR3, taken from reference TRBV11-1 and TRBJ2-3): EAEVAQSPRYKITEKSQAVAFWCDPISGHATLYWYRQILGQGPELLVQFQDESVVDDSQLPKDRFSAERLKGVDSTLKIQPAELGDSAMYLCASSLRTEQGERTDTQYFGPGTRLTVL.